These T cell receptor beta chains were read from a single sample in a study of beta chain features in type 1 diabetes. Generated by immunoSEQ multiplex PCR, the TCRdb table keeps only in-frame clones and is missing some. The data contain roughly 450,000 clones, approximately 14% of them singletons. The sample taken for sequencing was naive CD4+ T cells from blood. The source of these receptors is a man younger than 40 in good health. CDR3s include the opening cysteine and the closing phenylalanine or tryptophan. Fields, in order: clone size, J gene, D gene, V gene, CDR3 protein, CDR3 DNA. A D gene is named only where the DNA matches it firmly. Rows give clone size only sometimes, using once, few, many, or a class for an expanded clone.

NA | TRBJ2-1 | NA | TRBV19 | CASTREGTGYNEQFF | TGTGCCAGTACCCGGGAGGGGACAGGATACAATGAGCAGTTCTTC
few | TRBJ1-2 | NA | TRBV5-1 | CASSLEGRNYGYTF | TGCGCCAGCAGCTTGGAGGGAAGGAACTATGGCTACACCTTC
NA | TRBJ2-2 | TRBD2 | TRBV9 | CASKGLAGENTGELFF | TGTGCCAGCAAGGGACTAGCGGGGGAAAACACCGGGGAGCTGTTTTTT
few | TRBJ2-7 | NA | TRBV7-9 | CASSSVGTLEQYF | TGTGCCAGCAGCTCCGTTGGGACTCTCGAGCAGTACTTC
few | TRBJ1-2 | NA | TRBV6-1 | CASSRLQETGGYTF | TGTGCCAGCAGTAGACTCCAGGAAACGGGAGGCTACACCTTC
few | TRBJ2-7 | NA | TRBV27 | CASSFVDSSYEQYF | TGTGCCAGCAGTTTCGTGGACAGCTCATACGAGCAGTACTTC
few | TRBJ2-3 | TRBD2 | TRBV30 | CAWSKGGDTQYF | TGTGCCTGGAGTAAGGGAGGGGATACGCAGTATTTT
few | TRBJ2-1 | TRBD1 | TRBV6-6 | CASSRQGNNEQFF | TGTGCCAGCAGTCGACAGGGTAACAATGAGCAGTTCTTC
few | TRBJ2-1 | TRBD1 | TRBV7-9 | CASSLRDRSYNEQFF | TGTGCCAGCAGCTTACGGGACAGGAGCTACAATGAGCAGTTCTTC
NA | TRBJ2-1 | TRBD2 | TRBV7-9 | CASNLAGQNNEQFF | TGTGCCAGCAACCTAGCGGGGCAGAACAATGAGCAGTTCTTC
NA | TRBJ1-4 | NA | TRBV5-4 | CASSLEGRGGKLFF | TGTGCCAGCAGCTTGGAGGGAAGGGGTGGAAAACTGTTTTTT
few | TRBJ2-5 | TRBD2 | TRBV4-2 | CASSQDTGLAGGTQYF | TGTGCCAGCAGCCAAGATACCGGACTAGCGGGAGGAACCCAGTACTTC
NA | TRBJ1-4 | NA | TRBV18 | CASSPRRGEEKLFF | TGTGCCAGCTCACCAAGGAGGGGGGAAGAAAAACTGTTTTTT
few | TRBJ2-2 | NA | TRBV29-1 | CSVERGTGELFF | TGCAGCGTTGAGAGGGGTACCGGGGAGCTGTTTTTT
few | TRBJ2-1 | TRBD1 | TRBV9 | CASSAGQGLHEQFF | TGTGCCAGCAGCGCAGGACAGGGGTTACATGAGCAGTTCTTC
NA | TRBJ2-3 | NA | TRBV10-3 | CAIFGGEGSDTQYF | TGTGCCATCTTCGGGGGTGAGGGTTCAGATACGCAGTATTTT
NA | TRBJ2-1 | TRBD1 | TRBV4-3 | CASSLDRGSYNEQFF | TGCGCCAGCAGCCTCGACAGGGGGTCCTACAATGAGCAGTTCTTC
few | TRBJ2-5 | TRBD2 | TRBV30 | CAWSVSAGGGQETQYF | TGTGCCTGGAGTGTATCGGCGGGAGGGGGTCAAGAGACCCAGTACTTC
few | TRBJ1-1 | NA | TRBV5-4 | CASSLTGMNTEAFF | TGTGCCAGCAGCTTGACAGGGATGAACACTGAAGCTTTCTTT
few | TRBJ2-1 | TRBD2 | TRBV25-1 | CASSGTSGQSSYNEQFF | TGTGCCAGCAGTGGCACTAGCGGACAGAGCTCCTACAATGAGCAGTTCTTC
NA | TRBJ2-1 | TRBD2 | TRBV30 | CAWTRDRGASGRAGRFF | TGTGCCTGGACCCGGGACAGGGGTGCTAGCGGGAGGGCCGGAAGGTTCTTC
NA | TRBJ2-3 | NA | TRBV5-6 | CASSLARGGTDTQYF | TGTGCCAGCAGCTTGGCGCGGGGTGGCACAGATACGCAGTATTTT
NA | TRBJ2-5 | TRBD1 | TRBV29-1 | CSGGTAKETQYF | TGCAGCGGTGGGACAGCTAAGGAGACCCAGTACTTC
NA | TRBJ2-7 | TRBD2 | TRBV5-1 | CASSLERGEQYF | TGCGCCAGCAGCTTGGAGCGGGGGGAGCAGTACTTC
few | TRBJ2-6 | TRBD1 | TRBV7-3 | CASSSSGTASGANVLTF | TGTGCCAGCAGCTCCTCCGGGACAGCCTCTGGGGCCAACGTCCTGACTTTC
few | TRBJ1-1 | NA | TRBV30 | CAWSVWRNTEAFF | TGTGCCTGGAGTGTGTGGAGGAACACTGAAGCTTTCTTT
NA | TRBJ2-3 | TRBD1 | TRBV7-2 | CASSLEGTGRGTDTQYF | TGTGCCAGCAGCTTAGAAGGGACAGGGAGAGGCACAGATACGCAGTATTTT
NA | TRBJ1-1 | NA | TRBV14 | CASSQVDKRTEAFF | TGTGCCAGCAGCCAAGTGGACAAAAGAACTGAAGCTTTCTTT
NA | TRBJ2-1 | TRBD2 | TRBV7-3 | CASSLVTSRGLNEQFF | TGTGCCAGCAGCTTAGTGACTAGCCGGGGATTGAATGAGCAGTTCTTC
NA | TRBJ2-5 | NA | TRBV30 | CAWSRGETQYF | TGTGCCTGGAGTAGGGGAGAGACCCAGTACTTC
NA | TRBJ2-5 | NA | TRBV7-2 | CASSVRVGETQYF | TGTGCCAGCAGCGTCAGGGTAGGGGAGACCCAGTACTTC
few | TRBJ2-3 | TRBD1 | TRBV29-1 | CSVDRGRLDTQYF | TGCAGCGTGGACAGGGGGCGTCTAGATACGCAGTATTTT
few | TRBJ2-3 | NA | TRBV6-6 | CASSYFAGKSDTQYF | TGTGCCAGCAGTTACTTCGCCGGGAAATCCGATACGCAGTATTTT
NA | TRBJ2-1 | NA | TRBV18 | CASSPQLAGSYNEQFF | TGTGCCAGCTCACCACAATTGGCAGGGTCCTACAATGAGCAGTTCTTC
few | TRBJ2-1 | NA | TRBV5-1 | CASSVQTPNNGDEQFF | TGCGCCAGCAGCGTCCAAACTCCGAATAATGGCGATGAGCAGTTCTTC
NA | TRBJ2-7 | TRBD1 | TRBV10-1 | CASSGDRVHEQYF | TGCGCCAGCAGTGGGGACAGGGTCCACGAGCAGTACTTC
NA | TRBJ2-1 | NA | TRBV15 | CATSRAQGSSGEQFF | TGTGCCACCAGCAGAGCCCAGGGGAGTTCGGGTGAGCAGTTCTTC
NA | TRBJ2-7 | TRBD1 | TRBV7-9 | CASSLDRGNEQYF | TGTGCCAGCAGCTTAGACAGGGGGAACGAGCAGTACTTC
NA | TRBJ2-4 | NA | TRBV7-9 | CASSFTGFGDLKNIQYF | TGTGCCAGCAGCTTTACCGGGTTCGGTGACCTAAAAAACATTCAGTACTTC
few | TRBJ2-1 | TRBD2 | TRBV7-2 | CASSLTSGGLHPLNEQFF | TGTGCCAGCAGCCTGACTAGCGGGGGGCTGCATCCCCTCAATGAGCAGTTCTTC
few | TRBJ2-1 | TRBD2 | TRBV27 | CASSSRLAGDLTSSYNEQFF | TGTGCCAGCAGTTCGCGACTAGCGGGGGACCTTACTTCCTCCTACAATGAGCAGTTCTTC
few | TRBJ1-2 | TRBD1 | TRBV7-2 | CASSTDRVNYGYTF | TGTGCCAGCAGCACGGACAGGGTGAACTATGGCTACACCTTC
NA | TRBJ2-4 | TRBD1 | TRBV5-1 | CASSAKDRAKNIQYF | TGCGCCAGCAGCGCGAAGGACAGGGCCAAAAACATTCAGTACTTC
few | TRBJ2-5 | TRBD1 | TRBV5-4 | CASSVQGIQTQYF | TGTGCCAGCAGCGTACAGGGGATCCAGACCCAGTACTTC
few | TRBJ1-1 | NA | TRBV5-1 | CASSLVPGLGTEAFF | TGCGCCAGCAGCTTGGTGCCAGGGTTGGGCACTGAAGCTTTCTTT
NA | TRBJ1-2 | NA | TRBV9 | CASSPGLNGYTF | TGTGCCAGCAGTCCGGGCCTGAATGGCTACACCTTC
NA | TRBJ2-2 | NA | TRBV4-3 | CASSQETTSSGELFF | TGCGCCAGCAGCCAAGAGACGACGAGTTCCGGGGAGCTGTTTTTT
NA | TRBJ2-1 | NA | TRBV5-4 | CASSLGSYNEQFF | TGTGCCAGCAGCTTGGGAAGCTACAATGAGCAGTTCTTC